These T cell receptor beta chains were read from a single sample in a study of T cells in Graves' hyperthyroidism and ophthalmopathy. TCRdb used MiXCR to reprocess the multiplex PCR reads, holding one entry per CDR3 protein. The sample lists 45,000 to 75,000 distinct CDR3 sequences, about 50% occurring once. Sequenced: blood. Receptors originate from a woman in her 30s with Graves' ophthalmopathy. Each CDR3 is given with its conserved first and last residue. The D gene is left open where the match is weak. Some rows mark clone size as missing; the rest say once, few, many or name a class of expanded clone.

j_call | v_call | clone_size | d_call | cdr3_aa | cdr3_nt
TRBJ2-5 | TRBV28 | many | NA | CASSEEGETQYF | TGTGCCAGCAGTGAGGAGGGAGAGACCCAGTACTTC
TRBJ2-7 | TRBV7-2 | NA | NA | CASSLFQAQAPYEQYF | TGTGCCAGCAGCTTATTTCAGGCACAAGCTCCCTACGAGCAGTACTTC
TRBJ1-4 | TRBV20-1 | many | TRBD1 | CSATRQGRVEKLFF | TGCAGTGCTACACGACAGGGGAGGGTGGAAAAACTGTTTTTT
TRBJ1-2 | TRBV20-1 | NA | NA | CSARSGNSGNTF | TGCAGTGCTAGGAGCGGCAACTCTGGAAACACCTTC
TRBJ2-1 | TRBV7-6 | NA | TRBD2 | CASSPSGSDTGEQFF | TGTGCCAGCAGCCCTAGCGGGAGTGACACCGGGGAGCAGTTCTTC
TRBJ2-5 | TRBV9 | once | TRBD2 | CASSSRAGAGPQETQYF | TGTGCCAGCAGCAGCCGGGCCGGAGCGGGACCACAAGAGACCCAGTACTTC
TRBJ1-2 | TRBV25-1 | NA | TRBD1 | CASSTTGGVGGYTF | TGTGCCAGCAGTACGACAGGGGGCGTGGGTGGCTACACCTTC
TRBJ2-1 | TRBV20-1 | many | NA | CRALGGADYNEQFF | TGCAGGGCCCTAGGGGGAGCCGATTACAATGAGCAGTTCTTC
TRBJ2-1 | TRBV2 | many | NA | CASSLGPANEQFF | TGTGCCAGCAGCCTGGGACCAGCAAATGAGCAGTTCTTC
TRBJ2-3 | TRBV7-9 | NA | TRBD1 | CACSFPPGTGEDTQYF | TGTGCCTGCAGCTTTCCCCCTGGGACAGGGGAAGATACGCAGTATTTT